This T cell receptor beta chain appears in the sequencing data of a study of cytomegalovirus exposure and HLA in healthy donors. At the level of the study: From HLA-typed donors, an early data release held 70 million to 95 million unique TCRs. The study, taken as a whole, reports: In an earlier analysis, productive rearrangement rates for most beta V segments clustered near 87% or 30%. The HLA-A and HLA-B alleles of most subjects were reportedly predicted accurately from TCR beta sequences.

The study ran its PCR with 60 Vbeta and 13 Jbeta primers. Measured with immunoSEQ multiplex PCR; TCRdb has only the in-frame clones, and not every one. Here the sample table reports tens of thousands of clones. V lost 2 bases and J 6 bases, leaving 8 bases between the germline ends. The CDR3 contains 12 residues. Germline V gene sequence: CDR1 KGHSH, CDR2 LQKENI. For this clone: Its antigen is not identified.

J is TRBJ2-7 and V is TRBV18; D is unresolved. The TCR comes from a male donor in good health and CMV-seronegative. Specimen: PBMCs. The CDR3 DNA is TGTGCCAGCTCACCAAGTGCCGGCGAGCAGTACTTC. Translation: CASSPSAGEQYF. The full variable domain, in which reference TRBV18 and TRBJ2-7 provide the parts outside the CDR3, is NAGVMQNPRHLVRRRGQEARLRCSPMKGHSHVYWYRQLPEEGLKFMVYLQKENIIDESGMPKERFSAEFPKEGPSILRIQQVVRGDSAAYFCASSPSAGEQYFGPGTRLTVT.